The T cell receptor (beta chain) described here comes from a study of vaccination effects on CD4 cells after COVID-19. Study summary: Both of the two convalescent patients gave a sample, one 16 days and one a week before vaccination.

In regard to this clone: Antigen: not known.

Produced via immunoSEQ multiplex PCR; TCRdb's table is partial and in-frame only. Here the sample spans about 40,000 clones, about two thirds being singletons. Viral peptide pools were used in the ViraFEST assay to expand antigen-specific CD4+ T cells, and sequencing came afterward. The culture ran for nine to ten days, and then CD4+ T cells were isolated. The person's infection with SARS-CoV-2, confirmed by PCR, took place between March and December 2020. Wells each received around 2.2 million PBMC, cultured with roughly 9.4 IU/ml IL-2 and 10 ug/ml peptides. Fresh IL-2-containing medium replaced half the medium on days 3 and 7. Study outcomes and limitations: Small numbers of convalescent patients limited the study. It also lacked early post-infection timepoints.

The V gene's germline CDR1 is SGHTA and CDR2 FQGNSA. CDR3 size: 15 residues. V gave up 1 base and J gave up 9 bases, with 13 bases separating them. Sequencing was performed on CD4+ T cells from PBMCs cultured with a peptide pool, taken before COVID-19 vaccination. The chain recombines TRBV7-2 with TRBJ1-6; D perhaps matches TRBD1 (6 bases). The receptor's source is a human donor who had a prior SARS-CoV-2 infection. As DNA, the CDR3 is TGTGCCAGCAGCTTAGAGTCGGGGGCCAGTTCACCCCTCCACTTT. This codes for CASSLESGASSPLHF.